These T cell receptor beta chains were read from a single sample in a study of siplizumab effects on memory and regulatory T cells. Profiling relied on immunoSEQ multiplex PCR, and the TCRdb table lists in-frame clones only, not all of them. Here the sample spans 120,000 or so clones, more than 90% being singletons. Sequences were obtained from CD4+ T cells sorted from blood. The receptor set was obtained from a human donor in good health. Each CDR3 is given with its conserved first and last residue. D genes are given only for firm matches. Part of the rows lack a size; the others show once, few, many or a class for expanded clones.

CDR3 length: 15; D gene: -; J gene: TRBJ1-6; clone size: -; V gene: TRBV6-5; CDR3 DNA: TGTGCCAGCAGTTACGACGTCGGTGGGAATTCACCCCTCCACTTT; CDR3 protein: CASSYDVGGNSPLHF
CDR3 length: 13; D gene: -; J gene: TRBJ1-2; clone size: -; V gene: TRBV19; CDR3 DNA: TGTGCCAGTAGTATAGCCGGGGCCTATGGCTACACCTTC; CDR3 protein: CASSIAGAYGYTF
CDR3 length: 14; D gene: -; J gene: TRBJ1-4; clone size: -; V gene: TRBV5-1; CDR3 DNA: TGCGCCAGCAGCTTAGGTGGCCAACATGAAAAACTGTTTTTT; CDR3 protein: CASSLGGQHEKLFF
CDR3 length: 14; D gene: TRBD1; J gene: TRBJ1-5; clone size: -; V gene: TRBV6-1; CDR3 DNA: TGTGCCAGCGCCCGGACAGGGGTCAATCAGCCCCAGCATTTT; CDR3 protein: CASARTGVNQPQHF
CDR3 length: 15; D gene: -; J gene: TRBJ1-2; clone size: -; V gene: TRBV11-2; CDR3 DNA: TGTGCCAGCAGCCAAGGGGGGGCCCTCCCTTATGGCTACACCTTC; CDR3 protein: CASSQGGALPYGYTF
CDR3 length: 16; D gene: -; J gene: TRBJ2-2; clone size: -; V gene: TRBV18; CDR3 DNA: TGTGCCAGCTCACCAGGGGAGGTCGCGAACACCGGGGAGCTGTTTTTT; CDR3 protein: CASSPGEVANTGELFF
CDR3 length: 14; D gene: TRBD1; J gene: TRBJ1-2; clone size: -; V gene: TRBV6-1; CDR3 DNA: TGTGCCAGCAGTTGGACAGGTGGCAACTATGGCTACACCTTC; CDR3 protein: CASSWTGGNYGYTF
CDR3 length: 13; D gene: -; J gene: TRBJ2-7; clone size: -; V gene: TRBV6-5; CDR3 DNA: TGTGCCAGCTGGAGGGGAGAGGGAGGCGAGCAGTACTTC; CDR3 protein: CASWRGEGGEQYF
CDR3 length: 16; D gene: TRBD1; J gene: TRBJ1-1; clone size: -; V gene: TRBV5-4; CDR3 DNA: TGTGCCAGCAGGACCGGACAGGGAGGATTGAACACTGAAGCTTTCTTT; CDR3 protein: CASRTGQGGLNTEAFF
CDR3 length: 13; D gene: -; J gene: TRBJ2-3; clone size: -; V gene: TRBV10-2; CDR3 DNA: TGCGCCAGCAGGGGACCCAGCACAGATACGCAGTATTTT; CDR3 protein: CASRGPSTDTQYF
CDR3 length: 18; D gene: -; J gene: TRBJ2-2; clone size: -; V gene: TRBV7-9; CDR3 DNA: TGTGCCAGCAGCTTCCGAGGATTCCTCGGCGCGAACACCGGGGAGCTGTTTTTT; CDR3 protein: CASSFRGFLGANTGELFF
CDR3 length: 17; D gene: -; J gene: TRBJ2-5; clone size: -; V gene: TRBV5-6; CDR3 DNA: TGTGCCAGCAGCTTGGATTGGCGTGCAGGGCCCCGAGGGACCCAGTACTTC; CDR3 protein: CASSLDWRAGPRGTQYF
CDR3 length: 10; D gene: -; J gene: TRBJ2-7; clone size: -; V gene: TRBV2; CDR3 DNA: TGTGCCACGGGGGACACCTTAAAGTACTTC; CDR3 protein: CATGDTLKYF
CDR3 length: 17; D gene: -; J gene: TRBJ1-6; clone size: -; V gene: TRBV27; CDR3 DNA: TGTGCCAGCAGTTTAAGGAGGGGGTGGTCCTATAATTCACCCCTCCACTTT; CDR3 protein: CASSLRRGWSYNSPLHF
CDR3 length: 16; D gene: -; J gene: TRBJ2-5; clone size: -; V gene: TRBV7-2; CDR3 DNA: TGTGCCAGCAGCTTAGGTCCGAGAAGGGGGATAGAGACCCAGTACTTC; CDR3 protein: CASSLGPRRGIETQYF
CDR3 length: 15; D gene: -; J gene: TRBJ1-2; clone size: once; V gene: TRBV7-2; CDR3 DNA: TGTGCCAGCAGCTTAGCTTGGTCGTCTAACTATGGCTACACCTTC; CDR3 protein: CASSLAWSSNYGYTF
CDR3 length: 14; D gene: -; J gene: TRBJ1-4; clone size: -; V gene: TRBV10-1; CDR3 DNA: TGCGCCAGCAGAGGTGGGCAGGGGAAAACGGAACTGTTTTTT; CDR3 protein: CASRGGQGKTELFF
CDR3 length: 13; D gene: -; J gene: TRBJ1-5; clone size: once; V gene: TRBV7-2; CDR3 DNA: TGTGCCAGCAGCATGAGGTCCAATCAGCCCCAGCATTTT; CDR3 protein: CASSMRSNQPQHF
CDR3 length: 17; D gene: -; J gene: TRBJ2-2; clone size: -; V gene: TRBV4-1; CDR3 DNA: TGCGCCAGCAGCCAAGGGACTTGGACTCAGAACACCGGGGAGCTGTTTTTT; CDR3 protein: CASSQGTWTQNTGELFF
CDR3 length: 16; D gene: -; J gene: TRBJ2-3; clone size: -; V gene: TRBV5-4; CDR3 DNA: TGTGCCAGCAGCTTGCTATCCGGGACTTTCACAGATACGCAGTATTTT; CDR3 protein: CASSLLSGTFTDTQYF
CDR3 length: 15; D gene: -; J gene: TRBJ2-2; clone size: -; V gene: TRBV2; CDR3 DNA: TGTGCCAGCAGTGAAGGCAGACCGAACACCGGGGAGCTGTTTTTT; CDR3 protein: CASSEGRPNTGELFF
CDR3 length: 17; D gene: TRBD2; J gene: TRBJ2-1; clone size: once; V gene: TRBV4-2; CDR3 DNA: TGTGCCAGCAGCCAAGAGAGCGGGAGAGTGGGGTACAATGAGCAGTTCTTC; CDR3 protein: CASSQESGRVGYNEQFF
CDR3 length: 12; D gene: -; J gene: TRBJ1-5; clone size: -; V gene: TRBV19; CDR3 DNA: TGTGCCTGCCGGGACGGCAATCAGCCCCAGCATTTT; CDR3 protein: CACRDGNQPQHF
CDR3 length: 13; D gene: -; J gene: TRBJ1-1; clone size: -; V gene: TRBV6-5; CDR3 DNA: TGTGCCAGCAGTCCCGATTTGAACACTGAAGCTTTCTTT; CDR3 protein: CASSPDLNTEAFF
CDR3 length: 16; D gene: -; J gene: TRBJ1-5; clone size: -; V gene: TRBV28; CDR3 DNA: TGTGCCAGCAGTTTGTTGAATGAAGGGGCTTTTCAGCCCCAGCATTTT; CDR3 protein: CASSLLNEGAFQPQHF
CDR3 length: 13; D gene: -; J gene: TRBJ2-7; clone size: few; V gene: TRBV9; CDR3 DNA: TGTGCCAGCAGCGTAGCCCCAGGGGACGAGCAGTACTTC; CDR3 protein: CASSVAPGDEQYF
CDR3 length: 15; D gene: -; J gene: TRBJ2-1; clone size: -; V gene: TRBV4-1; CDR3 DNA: TGCGCCAGCAACGGAGGGGGAGCCTCCTACAATGAGCAGTTCTTC; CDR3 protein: CASNGGGASYNEQFF
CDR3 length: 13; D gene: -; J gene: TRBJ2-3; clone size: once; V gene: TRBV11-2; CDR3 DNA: TGTGCCAGCATCTTCCGGGGCACAGATACGCAGTATTTT; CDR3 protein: CASIFRGTDTQYF
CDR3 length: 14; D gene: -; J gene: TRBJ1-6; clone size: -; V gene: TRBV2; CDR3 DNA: TGTGCCGGAAATGTCGGGGGAGATAATTCACCCCTCCACTTT; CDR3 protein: CAGNVGGDNSPLHF
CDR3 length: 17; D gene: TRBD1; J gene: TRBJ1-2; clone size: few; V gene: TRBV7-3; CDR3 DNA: TGTGCCAGCAGCTCAAACCCAGGACAGGGGGAGGACTATGGCTACACCTTC; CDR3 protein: CASSSNPGQGEDYGYTF
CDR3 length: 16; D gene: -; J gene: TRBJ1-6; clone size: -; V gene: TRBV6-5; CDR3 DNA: TGTGCCAGCAGTTACTCGGGACAAGTCTATAATTCACCCCTCCACTTT; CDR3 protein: CASSYSGQVYNSPLHF
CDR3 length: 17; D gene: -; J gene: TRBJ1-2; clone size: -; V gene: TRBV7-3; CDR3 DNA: TGTGCCAGCAGCTTAACCCCCCGCCCCACGGCTAACTATGGCTACACCTTC; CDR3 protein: CASSLTPRPTANYGYTF
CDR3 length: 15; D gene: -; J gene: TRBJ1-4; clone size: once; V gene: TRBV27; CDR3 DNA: TGTGCCAGCAGTTTATTTTTTGCAACTAATGAAAAACTGTTTTTT; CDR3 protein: CASSLFFATNEKLFF
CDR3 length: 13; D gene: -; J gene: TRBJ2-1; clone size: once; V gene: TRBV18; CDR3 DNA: TGTGCCAGCTCACCACGTCAGGACAATGAGCAGTTCTTC; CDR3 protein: CASSPRQDNEQFF
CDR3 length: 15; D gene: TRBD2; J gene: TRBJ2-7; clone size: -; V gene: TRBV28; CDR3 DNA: TGTGCCAGCAGTCAGAGCGGGGGGCGTTACTACGAGCAGTACTTC; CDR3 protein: CASSQSGGRYYEQYF
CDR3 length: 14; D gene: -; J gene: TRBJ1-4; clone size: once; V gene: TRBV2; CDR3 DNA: TGTGCCAGCAGTCAGGGTCTCGGTAATGAAAAACTGTTTTTT; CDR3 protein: CASSQGLGNEKLFF
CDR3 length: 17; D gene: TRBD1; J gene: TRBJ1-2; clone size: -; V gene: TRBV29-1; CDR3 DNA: TGCAGCGTTCTGCCTTACTCTTTCCCGGGACAGGTCAATGGCTACACCTTC; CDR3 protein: CSVLPYSFPGQVNGYTF
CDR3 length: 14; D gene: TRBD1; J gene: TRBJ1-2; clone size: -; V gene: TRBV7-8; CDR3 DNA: TGTGCCAGCAGCTTTAACACAGGGGGGAAAGGCTACACCTTC; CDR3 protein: CASSFNTGGKGYTF
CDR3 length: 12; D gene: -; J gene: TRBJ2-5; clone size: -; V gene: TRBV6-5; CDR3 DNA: TGTGCCAGTCGACGGGGGCAAGAGACCCAGTACTTC; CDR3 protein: CASRRGQETQYF
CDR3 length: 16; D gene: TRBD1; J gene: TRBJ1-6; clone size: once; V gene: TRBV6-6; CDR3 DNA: TGTGCCAGCAGTTTGGCCTCGGACAGGGGGAATTCACCCCTCCACTTT; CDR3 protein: CASSLASDRGNSPLHF
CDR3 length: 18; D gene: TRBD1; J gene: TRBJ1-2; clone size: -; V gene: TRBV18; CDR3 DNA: TGTGCCAGCTCACCACCGAGTCGGAGTTGGGACAGGGGCAACGGCTACACCTTC; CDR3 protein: CASSPPSRSWDRGNGYTF
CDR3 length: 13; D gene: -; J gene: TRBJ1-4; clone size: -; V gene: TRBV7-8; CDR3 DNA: TGTGCCAGCAAGCGGACAGCGGGAGAAAAACTGTTTTTT; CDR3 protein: CASKRTAGEKLFF
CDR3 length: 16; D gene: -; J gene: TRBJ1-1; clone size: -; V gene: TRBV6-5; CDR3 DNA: TGTGCCAGCAGTTACTCGAACCCAGGATCGAACACTGAAGCTTTCTTT; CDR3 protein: CASSYSNPGSNTEAFF
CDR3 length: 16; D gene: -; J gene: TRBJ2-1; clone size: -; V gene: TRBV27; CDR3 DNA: TGTGCCAGCAGTTTATACTCGGGGGTCTCCTACAATGAGCAGTTCTTC; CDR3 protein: CASSLYSGVSYNEQFF
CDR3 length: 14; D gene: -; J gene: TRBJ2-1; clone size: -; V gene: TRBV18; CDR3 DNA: TGTGCCAGCTCACCCCCGATTGGGTCCGATGAGCAGTTCTTC; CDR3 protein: CASSPPIGSDEQFF
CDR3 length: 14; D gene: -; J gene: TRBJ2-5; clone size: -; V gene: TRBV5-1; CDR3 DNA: TGCGCCAGCAGCTTGCTGTCCGGGAGAGAGACCCAGTACTTC; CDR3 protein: CASSLLSGRETQYF
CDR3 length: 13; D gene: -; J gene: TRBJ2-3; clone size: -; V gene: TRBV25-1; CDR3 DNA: TGTGCCAGCAGCCAGGGTGGCACAGATACGCAGTATTTT; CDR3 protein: CASSQGGTDTQYF
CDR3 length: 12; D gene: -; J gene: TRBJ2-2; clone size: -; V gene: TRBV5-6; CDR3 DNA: TGTGCCAGCAGGCTTAACACCGGGGAGCTGTTTTTT; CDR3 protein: CASRLNTGELFF
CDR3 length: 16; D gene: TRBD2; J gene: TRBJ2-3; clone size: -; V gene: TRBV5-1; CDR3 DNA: TGCGCCAGCAGGCCCCCGGGACTAGCGGGAGAGGTCGCGCAGTATTTT; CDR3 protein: CASRPPGLAGEVAQYF
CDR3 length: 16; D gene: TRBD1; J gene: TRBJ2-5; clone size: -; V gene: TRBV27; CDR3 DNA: TGTGCCAGCAGTGGAACAGGGGAGCTCGGCCGAGAGACCCAGTACTTC; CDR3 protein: CASSGTGELGRETQYF
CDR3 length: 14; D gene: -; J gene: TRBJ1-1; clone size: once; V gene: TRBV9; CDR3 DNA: TGTGCCAGCAGCGTATCCGCGGGCGGGGCTGAAGCTTTCTTT; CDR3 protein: CASSVSAGGAEAFF
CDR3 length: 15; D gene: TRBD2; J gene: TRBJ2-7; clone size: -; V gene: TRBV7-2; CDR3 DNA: TGTGCCAGCAGCCCGCCCCTACTAGCGGGAGGCGAGCAGTACTTC; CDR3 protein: CASSPPLLAGGEQYF